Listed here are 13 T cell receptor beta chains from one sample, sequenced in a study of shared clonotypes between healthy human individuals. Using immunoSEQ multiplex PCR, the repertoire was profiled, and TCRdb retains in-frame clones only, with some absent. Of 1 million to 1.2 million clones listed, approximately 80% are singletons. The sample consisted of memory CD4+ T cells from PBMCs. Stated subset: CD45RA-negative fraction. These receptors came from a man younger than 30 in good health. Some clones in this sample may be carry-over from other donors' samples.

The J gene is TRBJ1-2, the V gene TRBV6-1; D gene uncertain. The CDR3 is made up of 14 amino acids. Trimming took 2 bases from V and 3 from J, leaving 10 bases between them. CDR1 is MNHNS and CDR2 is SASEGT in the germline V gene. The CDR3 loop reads CASSESVRDYGYTF. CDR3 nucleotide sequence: TGTGCCAGCAGTGAATCGGTACGGGACTATGGCTACACCTTC.

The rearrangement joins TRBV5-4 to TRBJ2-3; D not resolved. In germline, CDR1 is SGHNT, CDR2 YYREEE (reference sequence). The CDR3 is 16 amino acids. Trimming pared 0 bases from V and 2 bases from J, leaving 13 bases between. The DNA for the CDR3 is TGTGCCAGCAGCTTGGATTGGAGCTTAGACACAGATACGCAGTATTTT. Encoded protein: CASSLDWSLDTDTQYF.

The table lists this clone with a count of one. The DNA for the CDR3 is TGTGCCAGCAGTGAAGCCCGGGCGCCCCAAGAGACCCAGTACTTC. Its translation is CASSEARAPQETQYF. This rearrangement joins TRBV2 to TRBJ2-5; no definite D call. The V and J ends lost 0 bases and 1 base respectively, with 9 bases between them. This CDR3 is built from 15 residues. CDR1 SNHLY and CDR2 FYNNEI come from the germline V gene. The full variable domain, its missing parts supplied by reference TRBV2 and TRBJ2-5, is EPEVTQTPSHQVTQMGQEVILRCVPISNHLYFYWYRQILGQKVEFLVSFYNNEISEKSEIFDDQFSVERPDGSNFTLKIRSTKLEDSAMYFCASSEARAPQETQYFGPGTRLLVL.

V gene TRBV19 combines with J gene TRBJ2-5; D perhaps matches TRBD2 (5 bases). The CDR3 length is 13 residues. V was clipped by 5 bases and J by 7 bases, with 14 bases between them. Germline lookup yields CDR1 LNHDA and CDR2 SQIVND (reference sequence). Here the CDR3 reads CASSEGNRGTQYF. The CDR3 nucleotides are TGTGCCAGTAGTGAAGGGAACCGGGGGACCCAGTACTTC.

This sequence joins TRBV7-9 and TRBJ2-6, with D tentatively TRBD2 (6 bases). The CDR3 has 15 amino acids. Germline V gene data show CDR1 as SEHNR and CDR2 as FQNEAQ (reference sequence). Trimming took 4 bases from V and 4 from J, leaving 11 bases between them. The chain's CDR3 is CASSSGGRGANVLTF. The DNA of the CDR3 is TGTGCCAGCAGCTCCGGAGGGAGAGGGGCCAACGTCCTGACTTTC.

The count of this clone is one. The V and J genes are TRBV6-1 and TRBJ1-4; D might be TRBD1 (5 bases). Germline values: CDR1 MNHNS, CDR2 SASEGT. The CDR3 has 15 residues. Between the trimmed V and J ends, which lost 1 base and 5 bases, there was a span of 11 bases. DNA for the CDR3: TGTGCCAGCAGTGAAGGGCACAGGCCGAATGAAAAACTGTTTTTT. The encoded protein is CASSEGHRPNEKLFF.

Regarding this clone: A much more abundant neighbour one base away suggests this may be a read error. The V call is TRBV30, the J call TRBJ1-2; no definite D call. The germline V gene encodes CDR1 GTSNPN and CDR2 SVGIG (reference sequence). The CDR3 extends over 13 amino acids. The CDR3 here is CAWIGSPNCGYTF. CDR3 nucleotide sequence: TGTGCCTGGATTGGGAGTCCTAACTGTGGCTACACCTTC.

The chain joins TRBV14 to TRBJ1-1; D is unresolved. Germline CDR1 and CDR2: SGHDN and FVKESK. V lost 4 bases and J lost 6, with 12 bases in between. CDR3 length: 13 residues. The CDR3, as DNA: TGTGCCAGCAGCCTTCATCGGAGCGCTGAAGCTTTCTTT. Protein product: CASSLHRSAEAFF.

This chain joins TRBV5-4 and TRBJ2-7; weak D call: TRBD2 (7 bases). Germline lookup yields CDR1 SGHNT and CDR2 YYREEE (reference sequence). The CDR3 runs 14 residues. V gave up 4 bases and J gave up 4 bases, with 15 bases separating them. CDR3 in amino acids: CASSTGGGSYEQYF. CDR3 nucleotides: TGTGCCAGCAGCACGGGGGGCGGGTCATACGAGCAGTACTTC.

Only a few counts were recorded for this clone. CDR3 sequence reads: CASSLYLWETQYF. CDR3 nucleotides: TGTGCCAGCAGTTTATACCTATGGGAGACCCAGTACTTC. The chain has TRBV27 and TRBJ2-5; D is unresolved. CDR3 size: 13 residues. The germline V gene has CDR1 MNHEY and CDR2 SMNVEV (reference sequence). The ends were cut back, 1 base at V and 5 bases at J, with 8 bases in the middle.

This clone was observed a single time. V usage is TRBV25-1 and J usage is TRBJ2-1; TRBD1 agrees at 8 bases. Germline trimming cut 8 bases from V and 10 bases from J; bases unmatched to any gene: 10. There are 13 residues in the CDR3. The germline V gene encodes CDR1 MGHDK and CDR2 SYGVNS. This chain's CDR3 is CASEQAGGREQFF. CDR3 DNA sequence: TGTGCCAGCGAACAGGCAGGGGGCAGGGAGCAGTTCTTC.

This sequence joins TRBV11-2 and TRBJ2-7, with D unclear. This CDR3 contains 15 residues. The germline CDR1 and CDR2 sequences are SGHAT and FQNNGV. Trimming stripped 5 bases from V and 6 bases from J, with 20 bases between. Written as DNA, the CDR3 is TGTGCCAGCAGCCCCACCCGCCCCGGTGATAGCGAGCAGTACTTC. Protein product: CASSPTRPGDSEQYF.

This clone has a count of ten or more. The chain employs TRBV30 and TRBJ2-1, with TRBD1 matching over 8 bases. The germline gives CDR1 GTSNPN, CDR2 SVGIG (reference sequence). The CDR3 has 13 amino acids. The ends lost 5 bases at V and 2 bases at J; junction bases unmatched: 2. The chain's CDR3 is CAWDRGTYNEQFF. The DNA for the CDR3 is TGTGCCTGGGACAGGGGAACCTACAATGAGCAGTTCTTC.